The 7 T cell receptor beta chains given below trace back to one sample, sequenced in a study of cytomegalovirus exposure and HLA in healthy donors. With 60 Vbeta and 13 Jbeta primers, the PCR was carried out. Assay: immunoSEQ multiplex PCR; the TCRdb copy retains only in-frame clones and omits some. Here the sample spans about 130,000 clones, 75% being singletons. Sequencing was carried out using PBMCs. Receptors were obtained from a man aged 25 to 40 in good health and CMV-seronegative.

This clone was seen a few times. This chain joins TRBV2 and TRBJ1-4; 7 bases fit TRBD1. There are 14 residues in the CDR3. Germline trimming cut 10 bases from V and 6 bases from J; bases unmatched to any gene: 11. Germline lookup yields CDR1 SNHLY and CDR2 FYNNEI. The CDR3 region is CATSGGDSHEKLFF. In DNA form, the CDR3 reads TGTGCCACCTCCGGTGGGGACAGTCATGAAAAACTGTTTTTT.

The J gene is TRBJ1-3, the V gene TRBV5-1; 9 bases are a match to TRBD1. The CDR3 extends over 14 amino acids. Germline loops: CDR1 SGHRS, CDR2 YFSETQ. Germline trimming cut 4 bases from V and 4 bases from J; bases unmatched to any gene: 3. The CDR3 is CASSVGQGGNTIYF. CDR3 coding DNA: TGCGCCAGCAGCGTCGGACAGGGGGGAAACACCATATATTTT.

CDR3 region: CASSLGPENGDTQYF. DNA of the CDR3: TGTGCCAGCAGCTTAGGTCCGGAGAACGGAGATACGCAGTATTTT. The genes are TRBV11-2 and TRBJ2-3, with D hard to call. CDR1 and CDR2 from the germline V gene are SGHAT and FQNNGV. The V end lost 1 base, the J end lost 5 bases, and 13 bases lay between the germline ends. The CDR3 extends over 15 amino acids.

Here the CDR3 reads CASSHSRERIYEQYF. Written as DNA, the CDR3 is TGTGCCAGCAGCCATTCGCGGGAGAGGATCTACGAGCAGTACTTC. J is TRBJ2-7 and V is TRBV14; 7 bases are a match to TRBD2. The CDR3 spans 15 residues. Germline values: CDR1 SGHDN, CDR2 FVKESK. V lost 3 bases to trimming and J lost 3 bases; unmatched junction nucleotides: 8.

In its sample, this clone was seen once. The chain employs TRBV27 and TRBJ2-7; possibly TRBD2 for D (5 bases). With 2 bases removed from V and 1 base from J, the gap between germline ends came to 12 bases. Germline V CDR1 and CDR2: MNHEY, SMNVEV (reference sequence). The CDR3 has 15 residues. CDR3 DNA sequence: TGTGCCAGCAGTTTAGGCCGGACTGTATCCTACGAGCAGTACTTC. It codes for CASSLGRTVSYEQYF.

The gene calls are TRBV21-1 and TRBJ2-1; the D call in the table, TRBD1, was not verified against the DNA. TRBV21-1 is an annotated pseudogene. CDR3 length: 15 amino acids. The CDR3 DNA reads TGTGCCAGCAGCAAAATCAGGCATCCCTACAATGAGCAGTTCTTC. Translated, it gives CASSKIRHPYNEQFF.

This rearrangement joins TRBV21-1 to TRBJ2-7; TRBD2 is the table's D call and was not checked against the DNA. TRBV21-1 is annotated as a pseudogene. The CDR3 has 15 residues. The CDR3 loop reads CASTGLAGVSYEQYF. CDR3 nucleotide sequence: TGTGCCAGCACCGGTCTAGCGGGAGTCTCCTACGAGCAGTACTTC.